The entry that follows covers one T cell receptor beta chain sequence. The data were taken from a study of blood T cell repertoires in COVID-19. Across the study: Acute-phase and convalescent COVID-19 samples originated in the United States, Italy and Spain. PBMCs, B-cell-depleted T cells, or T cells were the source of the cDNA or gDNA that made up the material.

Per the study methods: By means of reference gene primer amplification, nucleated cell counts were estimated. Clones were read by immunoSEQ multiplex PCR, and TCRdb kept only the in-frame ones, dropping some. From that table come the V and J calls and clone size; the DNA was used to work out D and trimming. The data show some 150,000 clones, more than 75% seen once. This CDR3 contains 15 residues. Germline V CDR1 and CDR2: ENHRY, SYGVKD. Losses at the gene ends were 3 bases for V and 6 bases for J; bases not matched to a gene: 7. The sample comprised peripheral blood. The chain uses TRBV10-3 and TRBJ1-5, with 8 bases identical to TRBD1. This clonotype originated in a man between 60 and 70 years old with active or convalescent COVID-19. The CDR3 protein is CAISDVRGLGQPQHF. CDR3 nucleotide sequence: TGTGCCATCAGTGATGTCAGGGGGCTCGGTCAGCCCCAGCATTTT.